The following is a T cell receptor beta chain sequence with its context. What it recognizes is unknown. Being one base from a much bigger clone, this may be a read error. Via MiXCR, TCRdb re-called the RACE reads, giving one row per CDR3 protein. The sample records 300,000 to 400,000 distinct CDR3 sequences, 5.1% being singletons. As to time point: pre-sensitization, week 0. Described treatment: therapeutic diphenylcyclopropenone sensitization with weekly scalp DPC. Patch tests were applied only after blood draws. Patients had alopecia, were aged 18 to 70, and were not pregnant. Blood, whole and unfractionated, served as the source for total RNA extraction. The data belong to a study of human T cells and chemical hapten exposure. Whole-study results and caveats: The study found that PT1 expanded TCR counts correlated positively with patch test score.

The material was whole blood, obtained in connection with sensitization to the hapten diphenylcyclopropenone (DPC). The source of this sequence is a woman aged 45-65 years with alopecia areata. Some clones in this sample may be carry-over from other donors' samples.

The CDR3 DNA reads TGTGCCAGCCTTCGGGACTGGGGCACCGGGGAGCTGTTTTTT. Translating it yields CASLRDWGTGELFF. The gene calls are TRBV6-2 or TRBV6-3 and TRBJ2-2; TRBD2 is a possible D gene (6 bases). The CDR3 totals 14 residues. Germline V CDR1 and CDR2: MNHEY, SVGEGT. Deletions cut 8 bases from V and 4 bases from J, with 14 bases between.